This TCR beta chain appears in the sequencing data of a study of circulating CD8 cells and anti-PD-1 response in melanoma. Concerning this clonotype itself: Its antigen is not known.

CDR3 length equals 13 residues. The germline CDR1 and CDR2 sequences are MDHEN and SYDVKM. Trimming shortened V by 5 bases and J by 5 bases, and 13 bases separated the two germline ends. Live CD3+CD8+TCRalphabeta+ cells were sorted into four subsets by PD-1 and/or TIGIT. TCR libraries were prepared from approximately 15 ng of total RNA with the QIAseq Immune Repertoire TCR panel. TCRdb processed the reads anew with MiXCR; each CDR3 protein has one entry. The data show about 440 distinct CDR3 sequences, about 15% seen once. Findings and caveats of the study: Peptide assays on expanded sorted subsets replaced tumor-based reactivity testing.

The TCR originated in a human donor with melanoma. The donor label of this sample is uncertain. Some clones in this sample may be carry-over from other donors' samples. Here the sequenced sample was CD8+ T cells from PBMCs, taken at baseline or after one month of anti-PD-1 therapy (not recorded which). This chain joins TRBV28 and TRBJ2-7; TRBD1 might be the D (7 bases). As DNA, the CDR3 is TGTGCCAGCAGTCTGATCAGGGGGGACGAGCAGTACTTC. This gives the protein CASSLIRGDEQYF.